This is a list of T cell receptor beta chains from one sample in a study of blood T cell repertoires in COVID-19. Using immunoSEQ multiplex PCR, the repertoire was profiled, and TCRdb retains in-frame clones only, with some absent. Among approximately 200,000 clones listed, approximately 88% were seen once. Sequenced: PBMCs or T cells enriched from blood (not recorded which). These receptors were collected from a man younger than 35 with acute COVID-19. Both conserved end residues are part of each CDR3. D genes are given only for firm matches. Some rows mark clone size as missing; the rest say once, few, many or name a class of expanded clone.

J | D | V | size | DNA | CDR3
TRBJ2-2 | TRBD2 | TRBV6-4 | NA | TGTGCCAGCAGTGACTCTAGCGGGAGCACCGGGGAGCTGTTTTTT | CASSDSSGSTGELFF
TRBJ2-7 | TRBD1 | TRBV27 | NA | TGTGCCACTGGGACAGGGGTTCGGTACGAGCAGTACTTC | CATGTGVRYEQYF
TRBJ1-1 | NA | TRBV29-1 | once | TGCAGCGTCTTCCCGATGGGACAGAACACTGAAGCTTTCTTT | CSVFPMGQNTEAFF
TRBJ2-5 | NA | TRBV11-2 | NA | TGTGCCAGCAGCTTAGATCAGGATGGCGATCTAGAGACCCAGTACTTC | CASSLDQDGDLETQYF
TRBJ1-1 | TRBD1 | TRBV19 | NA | TGTGCCAGTAGTATCCAGGGGGACACTGAAGCTTTCTTT | CASSIQGDTEAFF
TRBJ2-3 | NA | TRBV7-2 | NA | TGTGCCAGCAGCCCCGCGCTCGAAACAGATACGCAGTATTTT | CASSPALETDTQYF
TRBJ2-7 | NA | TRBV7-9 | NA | TGTGCCAGCAGCACAGAGAGCTACGAGCAGTACTTC | CASSTESYEQYF
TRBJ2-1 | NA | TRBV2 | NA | TGTGCCAGCATCCCAGGGCCTAGCGAGTACAATGAGCAGTTCTTC | CASIPGPSEYNEQFF
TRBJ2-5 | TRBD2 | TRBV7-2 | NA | TGTGCCAGCAGCGCCACCTGGACTAGCGGGTTAGAGACCCAGTACTTC | CASSATWTSGLETQYF
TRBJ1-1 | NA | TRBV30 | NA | TGTGCCTGGAGTGTATCCATGAACACTGAAGCTTTCTTT | CAWSVSMNTEAFF
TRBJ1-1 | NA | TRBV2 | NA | TGTGCCAGCAGTGAACCCAACATGAACACTGAAGCTTTCTTT | CASSEPNMNTEAFF
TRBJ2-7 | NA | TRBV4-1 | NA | TGCGCCAGCAGCCAAGATGACCCTAGGGAGCAGTACTTC | CASSQDDPREQYF
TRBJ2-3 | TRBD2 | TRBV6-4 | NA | TGTGCCAGCAGTGTATTAGCGGGAGGTGATACGCAGTATTTT | CASSVLAGGDTQYF
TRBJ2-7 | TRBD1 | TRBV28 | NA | TGTGCCAGCAGTTTAGACAGGGCTGTCGGGGAGCAGTACTTC | CASSLDRAVGEQYF
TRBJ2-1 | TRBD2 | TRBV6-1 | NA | TGTGCCAGCAGTGAAGCGGGAGGGACCTACAATGAGCAGTTCTTC | CASSEAGGTYNEQFF
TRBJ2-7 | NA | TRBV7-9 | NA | TGTGCCAGCAGCTTAGTTACAGGGAACTACGAGCAGTACTTC | CASSLVTGNYEQYF
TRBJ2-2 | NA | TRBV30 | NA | TGTGCCTGGAGTCCCGTTGTCACCGGGGAGCTGTTTTTT | CAWSPVVTGELFF
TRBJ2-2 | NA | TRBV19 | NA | TGTGCCAGTAGTGGAGGGGCGAACACCGGGGAGCTGTTTTTT | CASSGGANTGELFF
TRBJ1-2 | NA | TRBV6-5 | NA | TGTGCCAGCAGTTACAGGGACATATCTAACTATGGCTACACCTTC | CASSYRDISNYGYTF
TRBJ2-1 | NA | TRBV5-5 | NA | TGTGCCAGCAGCTTGGGGACAAAAAATGAGCAGTTCTTC | CASSLGTKNEQFF
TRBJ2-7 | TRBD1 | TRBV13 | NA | TGTGCCAGCAGCTCGCTACGGGACAGGGTGGACCCCTACGAGCAGTACTTC | CASSSLRDRVDPYEQYF
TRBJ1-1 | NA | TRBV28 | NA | TGTGCCAGCATGGGAGGTGACACTGAAGCTTTCTTT | CASMGGDTEAFF
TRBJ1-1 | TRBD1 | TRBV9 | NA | TGTGCCAGCAGCGTAGGGGACAGGGGGTACACTGAAGCTTTCTTT | CASSVGDRGYTEAFF
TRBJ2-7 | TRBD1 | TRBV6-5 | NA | TGTGCCAGCAGCCCATCCGGGACAGGGGGAGGTGAGCAGTACTTC | CASSPSGTGGGEQYF
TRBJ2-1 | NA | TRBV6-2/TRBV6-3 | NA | TGTGCCAGCAGTTACCGGGACTACAATGAGCAGTTCTTC | CASSYRDYNEQFF
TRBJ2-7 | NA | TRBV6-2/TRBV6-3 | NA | TGTGCCAGCAGTTACCGGGACAACTACGAGCAGTACTTC | CASSYRDNYEQYF